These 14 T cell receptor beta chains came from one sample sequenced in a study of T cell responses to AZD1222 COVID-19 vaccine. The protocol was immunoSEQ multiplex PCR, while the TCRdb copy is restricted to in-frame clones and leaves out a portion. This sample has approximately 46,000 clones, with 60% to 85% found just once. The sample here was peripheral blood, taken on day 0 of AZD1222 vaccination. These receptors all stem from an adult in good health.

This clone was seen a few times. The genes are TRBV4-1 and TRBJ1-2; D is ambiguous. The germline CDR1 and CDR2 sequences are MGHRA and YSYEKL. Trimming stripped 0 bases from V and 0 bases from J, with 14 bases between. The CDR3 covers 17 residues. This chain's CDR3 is CASSQDLVGFANYGYTF. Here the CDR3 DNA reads TGCGCCAGCAGCCAAGATCTCGTAGGGTTTGCTAACTATGGCTACACCTTC.

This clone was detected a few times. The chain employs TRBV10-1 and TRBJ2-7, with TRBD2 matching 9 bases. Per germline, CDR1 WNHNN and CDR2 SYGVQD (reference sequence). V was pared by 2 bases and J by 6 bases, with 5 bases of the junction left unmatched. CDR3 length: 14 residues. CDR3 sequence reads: CASSEGSGSREQYF. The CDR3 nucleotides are TGCGCCAGCAGTGAGGGTAGCGGGAGCCGCGAGCAGTACTTC.

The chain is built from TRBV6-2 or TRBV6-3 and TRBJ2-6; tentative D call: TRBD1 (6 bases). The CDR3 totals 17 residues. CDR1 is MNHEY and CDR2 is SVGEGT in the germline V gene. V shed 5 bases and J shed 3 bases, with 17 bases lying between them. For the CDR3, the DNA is TGTGCCAGCAGTACCCGGGACACGGTCTTTGGGGCCAACGTCCTGACTTTC. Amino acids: CASSTRDTVFGANVLTF.

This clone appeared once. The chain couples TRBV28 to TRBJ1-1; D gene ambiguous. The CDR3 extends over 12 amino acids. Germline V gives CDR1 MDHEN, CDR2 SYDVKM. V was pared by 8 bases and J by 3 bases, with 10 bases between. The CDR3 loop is CASASVDTEAFF. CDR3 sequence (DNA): TGTGCCAGCGCTTCGGTAGACACTGAAGCTTTCTTT.

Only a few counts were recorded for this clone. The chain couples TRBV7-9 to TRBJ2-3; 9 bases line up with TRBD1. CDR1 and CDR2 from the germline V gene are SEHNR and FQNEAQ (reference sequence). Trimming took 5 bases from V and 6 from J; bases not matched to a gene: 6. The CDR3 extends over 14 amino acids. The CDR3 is CASSLGQGRDTQYF. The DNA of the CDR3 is TGTGCCAGCAGCCTTGGACAGGGGAGGGATACGCAGTATTTT. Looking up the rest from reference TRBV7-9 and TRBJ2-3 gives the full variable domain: DTGVSQNPRHKITKRGQNVTFRCDPISEHNRLYWYRQTLGQGPEFLTYFQNEAQLEKSRLLSDRFSAERPKGSFSTLEIQRTEQGDSAMYLCASSLGQGRDTQYFGPGTRLTVL.

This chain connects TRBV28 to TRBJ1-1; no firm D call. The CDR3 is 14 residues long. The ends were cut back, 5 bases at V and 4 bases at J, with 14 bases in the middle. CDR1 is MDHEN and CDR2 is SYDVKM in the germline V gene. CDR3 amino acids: CASSHVVPGTEAFF. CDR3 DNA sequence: TGTGCCAGCAGTCACGTCGTACCAGGCACTGAAGCTTTCTTT.

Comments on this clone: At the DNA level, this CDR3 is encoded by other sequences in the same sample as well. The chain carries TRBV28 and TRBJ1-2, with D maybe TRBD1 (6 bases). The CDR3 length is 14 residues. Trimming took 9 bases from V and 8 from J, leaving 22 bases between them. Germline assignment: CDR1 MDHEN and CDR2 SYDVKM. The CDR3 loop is CASRQIGGGKGYTF. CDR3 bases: TGTGCCAGTAGACAAATAGGGGGGGGCAAGGGCTACACCTTC.

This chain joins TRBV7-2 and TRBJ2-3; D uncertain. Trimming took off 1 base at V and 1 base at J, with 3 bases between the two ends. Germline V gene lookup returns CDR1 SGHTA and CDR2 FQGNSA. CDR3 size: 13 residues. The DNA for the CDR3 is TGTGCCAGCAGCTTAGAACGCACAGATACGCAGTATTTT. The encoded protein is CASSLERTDTQYF.

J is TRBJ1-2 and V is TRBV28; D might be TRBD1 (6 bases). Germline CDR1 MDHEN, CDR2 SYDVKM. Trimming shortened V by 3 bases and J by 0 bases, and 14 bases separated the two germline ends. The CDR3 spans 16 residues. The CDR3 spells CASSFPAGQANYGYTF. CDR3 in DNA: TGTGCCAGCAGTTTCCCCGCGGGACAAGCTAACTATGGCTACACCTTC.

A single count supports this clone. CDR3 sequence: CASSLVVGEGLLSYEQYF. The DNA for the CDR3 is TGCGCCAGCAGCTTGGTTGTGGGAGAGGGCCTACTCTCCTACGAGCAGTACTTC. The chain joins TRBV5-1 to TRBJ2-7; D may be TRBD2 (5 bases). The CDR3 has 18 residues. The V end was cut by 0 bases, the J end by 0 bases, with 19 bases between. In germline, CDR1 is SGHRS, CDR2 YFSETQ.

The CDR3 DNA is TGCGCCAGCAGCCGTCAACTAGCGGGAGATGAGCAGTTCTTC. Its protein product is CASSRQLAGDEQFF. The chain uses TRBV5-1 and TRBJ2-1; 11 bases agree with TRBD2. Germline trimming cut 4 bases from V and 8 bases from J; bases unmatched to any gene: 5. The CDR3 totals 14 residues. Germline CDR1 and CDR2: SGHRS and YFSETQ.

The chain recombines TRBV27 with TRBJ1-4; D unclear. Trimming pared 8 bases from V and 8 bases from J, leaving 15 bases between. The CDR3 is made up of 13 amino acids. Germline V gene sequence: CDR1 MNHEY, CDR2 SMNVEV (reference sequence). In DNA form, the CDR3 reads TGTGCCAGCGGAAAGGACCGCGCGGAAAAACTGTTTTTT. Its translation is CASGKDRAEKLFF.

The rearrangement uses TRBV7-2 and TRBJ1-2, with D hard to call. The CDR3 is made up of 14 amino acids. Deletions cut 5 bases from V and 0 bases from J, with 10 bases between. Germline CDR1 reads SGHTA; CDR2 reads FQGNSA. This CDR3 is CASSQGEANYGYTF. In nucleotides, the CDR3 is TGTGCCAGCAGCCAAGGAGAAGCTAACTATGGCTACACCTTC.

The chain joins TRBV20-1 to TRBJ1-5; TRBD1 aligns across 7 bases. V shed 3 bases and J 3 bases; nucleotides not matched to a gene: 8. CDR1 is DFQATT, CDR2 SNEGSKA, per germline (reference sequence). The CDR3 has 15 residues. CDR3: CSASDTQGYNQPQHF. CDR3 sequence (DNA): TGCAGTGCTAGTGATACACAGGGGTACAATCAGCCCCAGCATTTT.